This TCR beta chain was retrieved from a study of vaccination effects on CD4 cells after COVID-19. Whole-study results and caveats: Long after vaccination, the clones induced by infection and by vaccine shrank markedly in size. After vaccination of healthy people, only 1 of 255 vaccine-induced clones cross-reacted with common cold coronaviruses.

Clones were read by immunoSEQ multiplex PCR, and TCRdb kept only the in-frame ones, dropping some. The table includes about 61,000 clones, more than 80% detected once. Within the ViraFEST assay, antigen-specific CD4+ T cells underwent expansion with viral peptide pools prior to sequencing. The culture ran for 10 days before CD4+ T cells were isolated. Worth noting for this clone: Antigen unknown.

V was shortened by 4 bases and J by 1 base, with 8 bases between the two germline ends. The germline V gene encodes CDR1 SGDLS and CDR2 YYNGEE. The CDR3 has 13 residues. The source is a human donor who received a COVID-19 vaccine. The sequencing here drew on CD4+ T cells from PBMCs cultured with HCoV-229E spike peptides, taken before COVID-19 vaccination. The rearrangement links TRBV9 to TRBJ1-1; the D is unclear. The CDR3 sequence: CASSPRWNTEAFF. DNA for the CDR3: TGTGCCAGCAGCCCACGGTGGAACACTGAAGCTTTCTTT.